This entry describes one T cell receptor beta chain. Its target is unknown. It was roughly 210 ng DNA, 31,000 or so T cell genomes, that sorted-subset replicate PCRs used. Sequencing used immunoSEQ multiplex PCR; TCRdb keeps in-frame clones, though not all of them. The sample lists millions of clones; about 92% were seen once. The record originates from a study of shared clonotypes between healthy human individuals. Broader study findings: Larger estimated richness was generally recorded for naive subsets relative to memory subsets. A limitation of the genetic and exposure-history diversity represented arose from few donors. Against clonotypes common to all four donors, non-shared ones had lower generation probabilities.

V lost 5 bases, J lost 0 bases, and 14 bases lay in between. This CDR3 is 16 amino acids long. Germline-derived CDR1 and CDR2 are SGHVS and FNYEAQ. This chain uses TRBV7-6 with TRBJ2-1; D is possibly TRBD2 (6 bases). This clonotype was sampled from a man younger than 30 in good health. The sequenced sample was naive CD4+ T cells sorted from blood. Stated subset: CD45RA+ positively selected. The CDR3 coding sequence is TGTGCCAGCAGCCCCCGAGGGACTCCCTCCTACAATGAGCAGTTCTTC. Protein sequence: CASSPRGTPSYNEQFF.